This T cell receptor beta chain originates from a study of cytomegalovirus exposure and HLA in healthy donors. Study findings and constraints: Segments of the TCR beta V type were, in most cases, productive about 90% or about 30% of the time in an earlier analysis.

With respect to this clone: Its antigen is not identified.

The PCR was carried out with 60 Vbeta primers and 13 Jbeta primers. The repertoire was sequenced with immunoSEQ multiplex PCR; TCRdb's copy has only in-frame clones and lacks some. The data show some 74,000 clones, around three quarters seen once. This CDR3 spans 16 amino acids. Per germline, CDR1 SGHRS and CDR2 YFSETQ. Losses at the gene ends were 0 bases for V and 0 bases for J; bases not matched to a gene: 4. The rearrangement uses TRBV5-1 and TRBJ2-3, with TRBD2 identical over 7 bases. Sequencing was performed on PBMCs. This receptor was obtained from a male donor in good health and CMV-seronegative. CDR3 region: CASSLVASGSTDTQYF. The CDR3 DNA is TGCGCCAGCAGCTTGGTAGCTAGCGGTAGCACAGATACGCAGTATTTT. Using reference TRBV5-1 and TRBJ2-3 for the parts outside the CDR3, the full variable domain is KAGVTQTPRYLIKTRGQQVTLSCSPISGHRSVSWYQQTPGQGLQFLFEYFSETQRNKGNFPGRFSGRQFSNSRSEMNVSTLELGDSALYLCASSLVASGSTDTQYFGPGTRLTVL.